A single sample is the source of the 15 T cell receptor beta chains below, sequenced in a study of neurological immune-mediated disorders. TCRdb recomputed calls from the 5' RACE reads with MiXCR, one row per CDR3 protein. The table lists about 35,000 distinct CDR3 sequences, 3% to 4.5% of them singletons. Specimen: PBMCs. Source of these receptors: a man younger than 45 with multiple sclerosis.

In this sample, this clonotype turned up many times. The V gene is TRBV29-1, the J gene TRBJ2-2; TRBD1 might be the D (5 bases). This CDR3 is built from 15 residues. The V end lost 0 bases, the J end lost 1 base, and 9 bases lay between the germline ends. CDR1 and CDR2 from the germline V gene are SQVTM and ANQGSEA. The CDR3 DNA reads TGCAGCGTTGAAGATCACAGGCGGAACACCGGGGAGCTGTTTTTT. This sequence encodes CSVEDHRRNTGELFF.

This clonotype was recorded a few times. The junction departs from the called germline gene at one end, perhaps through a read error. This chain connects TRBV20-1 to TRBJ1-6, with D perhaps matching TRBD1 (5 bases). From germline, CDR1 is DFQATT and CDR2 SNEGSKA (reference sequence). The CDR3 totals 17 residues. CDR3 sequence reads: CSAHLDTSSSYNSPLNF. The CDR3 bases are TGCAGTGCTCATCTGGACACGTCAAGCTCCTATAATTCACCCCTCAACTTT.

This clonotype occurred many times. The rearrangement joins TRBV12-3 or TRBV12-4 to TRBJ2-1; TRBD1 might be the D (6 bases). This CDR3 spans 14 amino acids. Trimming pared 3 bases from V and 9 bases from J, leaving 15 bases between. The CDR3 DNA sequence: TGTGCCAGCAGTTTCGAGGAGGCAGGGGTTGAGCAGTTCTTC. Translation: CASSFEEAGVEQFF.

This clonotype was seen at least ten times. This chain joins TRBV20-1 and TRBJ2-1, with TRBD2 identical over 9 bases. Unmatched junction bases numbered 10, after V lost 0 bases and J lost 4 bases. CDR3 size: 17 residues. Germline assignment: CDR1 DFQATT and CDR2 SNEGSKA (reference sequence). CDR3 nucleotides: TGCAGTGCTAGAGACGTAGCGACTAGCGGAGTGTACAATGAGCAGTTCTTC. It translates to CSARDVATSGVYNEQFF.

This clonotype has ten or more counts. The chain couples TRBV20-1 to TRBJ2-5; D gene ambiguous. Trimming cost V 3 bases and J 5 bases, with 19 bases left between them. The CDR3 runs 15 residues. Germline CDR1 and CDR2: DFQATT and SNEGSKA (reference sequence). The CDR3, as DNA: TGCAGTGCTAGGCAATCGGGCCCAGCTAGGGAGACCCAGTACTTC. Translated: CSARQSGPARETQYF.

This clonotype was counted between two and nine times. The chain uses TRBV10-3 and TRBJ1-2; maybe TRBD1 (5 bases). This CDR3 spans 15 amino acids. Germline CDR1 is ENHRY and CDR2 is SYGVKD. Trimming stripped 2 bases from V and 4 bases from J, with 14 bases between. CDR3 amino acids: CAISEQGRMTYGYTF. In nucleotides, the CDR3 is TGTGCCATCAGTGAGCAGGGACGGATGACCTATGGCTACACCTTC.

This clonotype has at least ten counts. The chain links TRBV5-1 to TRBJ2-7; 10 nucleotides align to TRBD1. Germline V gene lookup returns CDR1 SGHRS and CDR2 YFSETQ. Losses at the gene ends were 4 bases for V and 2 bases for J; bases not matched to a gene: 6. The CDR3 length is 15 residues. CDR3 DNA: TGCGCCAGCAGCGGAGGGGGGACAGGGGCCTACGAGCAGTACTTC. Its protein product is CASSGGGTGAYEQYF.

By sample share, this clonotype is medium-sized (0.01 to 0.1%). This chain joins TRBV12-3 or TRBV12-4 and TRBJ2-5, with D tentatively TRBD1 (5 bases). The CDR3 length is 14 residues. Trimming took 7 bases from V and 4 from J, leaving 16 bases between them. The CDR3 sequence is CASISGLTGETQYF. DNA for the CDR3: TGTGCCAGCATCTCCGGGCTAACAGGAGAGACCCAGTACTTC.

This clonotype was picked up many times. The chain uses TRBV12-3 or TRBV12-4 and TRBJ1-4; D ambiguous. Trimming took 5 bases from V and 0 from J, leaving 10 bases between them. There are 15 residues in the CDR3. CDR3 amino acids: CASSPPGATNEKLFF. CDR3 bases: TGTGCCAGCAGTCCCCCCGGGGCAACTAATGAAAAACTGTTTTTT.

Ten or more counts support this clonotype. In nucleotides, the CDR3 is TGTGCCAGCAGCCAAGCGGGGGACCCTACTGAAGCTTTCTTT. This translates into CASSQAGDPTEAFF. J is TRBJ1-1 and V is TRBV4-2, with TRBD1 as a possible D gene (5 bases). Germline loops: CDR1 LGHNA, CDR2 YNFKEQ. This CDR3 is 14 amino acids long. V was pared by 1 base and J by 5 bases, with 11 bases between.

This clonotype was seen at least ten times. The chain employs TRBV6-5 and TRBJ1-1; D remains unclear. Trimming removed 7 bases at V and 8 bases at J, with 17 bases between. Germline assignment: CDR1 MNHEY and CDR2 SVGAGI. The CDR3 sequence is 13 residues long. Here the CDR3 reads CASTEGPRTEAFF. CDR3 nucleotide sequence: TGTGCCAGCACCGAGGGTCCTCGGACGGAAGCTTTCTTT.

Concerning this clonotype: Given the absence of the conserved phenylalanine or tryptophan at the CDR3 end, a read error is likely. In DNA form, the CDR3 reads TGTGCCAGCAGCCCTCAATCAGGGGGCGCCTACAATGAGCAGTTCTGC. Translating gives CASSPQSGGAYNEQFC. This chain uses TRBV5-4 with TRBJ2-1; 8 positions agree with TRBD1. Unmatched junction bases numbered 8, after V lost 4 bases and J lost 2 bases. CDR1 is SGHNT, CDR2 YYREEE, per germline (reference sequence). The CDR3 covers 16 residues.

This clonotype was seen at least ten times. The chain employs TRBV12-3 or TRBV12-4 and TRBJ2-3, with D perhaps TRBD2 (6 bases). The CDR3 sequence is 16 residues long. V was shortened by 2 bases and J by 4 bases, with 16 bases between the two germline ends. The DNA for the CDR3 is TGTGCCAGCAGTTTATCTATTAGCGGAACCTCAGATACGCAGTATTTT. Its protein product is CASSLSISGTSDTQYF.

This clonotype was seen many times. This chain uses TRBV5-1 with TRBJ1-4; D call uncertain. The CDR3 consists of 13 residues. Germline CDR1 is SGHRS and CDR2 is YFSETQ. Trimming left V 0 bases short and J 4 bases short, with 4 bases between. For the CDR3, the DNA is TGCGCCAGCAGCTTGGCGAGTAATGAAAAACTGTTTTTT. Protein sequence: CASSLASNEKLFF.

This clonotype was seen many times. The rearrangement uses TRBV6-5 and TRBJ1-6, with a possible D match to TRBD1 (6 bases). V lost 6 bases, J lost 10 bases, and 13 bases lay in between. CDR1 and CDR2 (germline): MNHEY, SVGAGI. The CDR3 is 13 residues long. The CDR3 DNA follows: TGTGCCAGCAGCGATACAGGGAGGTCACCCCTCCACTTT. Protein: CASSDTGRSPLHF.